The T cell receptor (beta chain) under discussion was sequenced for a study of cytomegalovirus exposure and HLA in healthy donors. The germline V and J ends were trimmed by 1 base and 5 bases, with 6 bases remaining between them. This CDR3 is built from 13 residues. Germline V gene sequence: CDR1 SGHVS, CDR2 FQNEAQ. Researchers ran the PCR with 60 Vbeta and 13 Jbeta primers. Per the original methods: In a later analysis, 8.5 million to 14 million of some 80 million unique beta chains occurred in at least two donors. The protocol was immunoSEQ multiplex PCR, while the TCRdb copy is restricted to in-frame clones and leaves out a portion. The D gene and trimming were derived from the DNA, and the V and J assignments and clone size from that table. The sample is made up of 60,000 to 100,000 clones, and the top ten hold approximately 4.2% of it.

The chain links TRBV7-8 to TRBJ1-5; D remains ambiguous. The source of this sequence is a young man in good health and CMV-seronegative. The sample was PBMCs. CDR3: CASSLVRDQPQHF. DNA for the CDR3: TGTGCCAGCAGCTTAGTGAGGGATCAGCCCCAGCATTTT.